Below, one T cell receptor (beta chain) is given with its context. The record originates from a study of blood T cells in healthy people across ages. A second PCR of 7 to 11 cycles used a sample-barcoded 5' primer and a J-beta primer mix. MiXCR, applied by TCRdb to the 5' RACE reads, yields one record per CDR3 protein. The table includes over a million distinct CDR3 sequences, under 55% detected once. Germline V gives CDR1 SNHLY, CDR2 FYNNEI. V lost 3 bases and J 1 base, leaving 15 bases between the germline ends. The CDR3 runs 16 residues. Material: blood. The gene calls are TRBV2 and TRBJ1-2; perhaps TRBD1 as D (5 bases). The source of this sequence is a woman aged 18-30 years in good health. CDR3 nucleotide sequence: TGTGCCAGCAGTGAGGAGGGACGGATCTATAACTATGGCTACACCTTC. Its translation is CASSEEGRIYNYGYTF.